The T cell receptor (beta chain) under discussion was sequenced for a study of blood T cells in healthy people across ages. General observations from the study: Unsorted PBMC input precluded a conclusive naive versus antigen-experienced comparison.

A sample-barcoded 5' primer and a J-beta primer mix were used in a second PCR of about 7 to 12 cycles. One entry per CDR3 protein, called by TCRdb with MiXCR from the 5' RACE reads. The sample yields under 850,000 distinct CDR3 sequences, under 40% seen once. A note on this clonotype: No antigen is known for it.

This receptor was taken from a man between 18 and 35 years old in good health. The source material was blood.

Here the CDR3 reads CASSPFSSGNEQYF. The CDR3 DNA follows: TGTGCCAGCAGCCCCTTCTCTAGCGGGAACGAGCAGTACTTC. This chain connects TRBV7-2 to TRBJ2-5; TRBD2 matches at 9 bases. The J call may be wrong; the DNA end is better matched by TRBJ2-7. The CDR3 length is 14 residues. The germline V gene encodes CDR1 SGHTA and CDR2 FQGNSA.